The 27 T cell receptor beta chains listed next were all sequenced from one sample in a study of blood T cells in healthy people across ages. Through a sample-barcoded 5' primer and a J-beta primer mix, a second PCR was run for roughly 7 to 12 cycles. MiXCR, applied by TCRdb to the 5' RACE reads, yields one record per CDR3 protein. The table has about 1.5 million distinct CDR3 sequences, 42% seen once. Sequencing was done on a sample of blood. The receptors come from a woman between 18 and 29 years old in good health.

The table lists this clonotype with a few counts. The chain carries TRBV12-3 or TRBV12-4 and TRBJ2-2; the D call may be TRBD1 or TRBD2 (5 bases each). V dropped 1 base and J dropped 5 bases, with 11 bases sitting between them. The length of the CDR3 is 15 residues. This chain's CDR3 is CASSLGLGETGELFF. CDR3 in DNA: TGTGCCAGCAGTTTAGGGTTGGGGGAAACCGGGGAGCTGTTTTTT.

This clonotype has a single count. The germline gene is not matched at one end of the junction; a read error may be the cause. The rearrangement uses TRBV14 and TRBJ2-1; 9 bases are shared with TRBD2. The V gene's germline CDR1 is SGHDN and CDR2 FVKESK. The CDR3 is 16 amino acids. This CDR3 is CASSPILAGAYNERFF. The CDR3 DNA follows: TGTGCCAGCAGCCCGATTTTAGCGGGAGCTTACAATGAGCGGTTCTTC.

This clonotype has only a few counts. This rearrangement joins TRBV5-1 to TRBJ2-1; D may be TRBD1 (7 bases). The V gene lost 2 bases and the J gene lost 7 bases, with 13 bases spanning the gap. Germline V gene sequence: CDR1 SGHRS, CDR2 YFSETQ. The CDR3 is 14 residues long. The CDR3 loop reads CASSFLTGRNEQFF. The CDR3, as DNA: TGCGCCAGCAGCTTCTTGACAGGGAGGAATGAGCAGTTCTTC. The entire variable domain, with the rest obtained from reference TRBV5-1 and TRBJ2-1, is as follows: KAGVTQTPRYLIKTRGQQVTLSCSPISGHRSVSWYQQTPGQGLQFLFEYFSETQRNKGNFPGRFSGRQFSNSRSEMNVSTLELGDSALYLCASSFLTGRNEQFFGPGTRLTVL.

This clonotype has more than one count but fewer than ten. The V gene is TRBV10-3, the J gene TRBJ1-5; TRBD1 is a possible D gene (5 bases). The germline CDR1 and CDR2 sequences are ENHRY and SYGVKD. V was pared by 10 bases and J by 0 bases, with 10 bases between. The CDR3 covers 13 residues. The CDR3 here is CATGQDSNQPQHF. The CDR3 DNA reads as TGTGCCACCGGACAAGATAGCAATCAGCCCCAGCATTTT.

CDR3 sequence (DNA): TGTGCCAGCAGCCGTGAGAGGACAGGGGGCGTTTACGAGCAGTACTTC. Its protein product is CASSRERTGGVYEQYF. The chain recombines TRBV4-2 with TRBJ2-7, with TRBD1 matching 11 bases. There are 16 residues in the CDR3. V shed 4 bases and J 4 bases; nucleotides not matched to a gene: 9. Per the germline V gene, CDR1 is LGHNA and CDR2 is YNFKEQ.

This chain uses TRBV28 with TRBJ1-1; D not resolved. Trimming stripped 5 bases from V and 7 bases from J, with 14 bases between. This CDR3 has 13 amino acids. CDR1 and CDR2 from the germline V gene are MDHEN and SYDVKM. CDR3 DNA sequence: TGTGCCAGCAGTCTGTCAGGCCTCGGTGAAGCTTTCTTT. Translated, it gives CASSLSGLGEAFF.

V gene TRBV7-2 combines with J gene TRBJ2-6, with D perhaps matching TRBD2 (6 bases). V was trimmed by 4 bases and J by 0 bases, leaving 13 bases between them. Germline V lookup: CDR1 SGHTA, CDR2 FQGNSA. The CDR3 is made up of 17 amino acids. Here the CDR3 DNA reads TGTGCCAGCAGCTACAGGTCGGGGGACTCTGGGGCCAACGTCCTGACTTTC. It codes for CASSYRSGDSGANVLTF.

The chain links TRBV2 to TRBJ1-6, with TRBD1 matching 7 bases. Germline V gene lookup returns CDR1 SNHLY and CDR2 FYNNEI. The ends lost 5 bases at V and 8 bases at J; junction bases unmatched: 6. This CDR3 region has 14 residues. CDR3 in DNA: TGTGCCAGCAGTCGGGACAGCGGGGATTCACCCCTCCACTTT. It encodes CASSRDSGDSPLHF.

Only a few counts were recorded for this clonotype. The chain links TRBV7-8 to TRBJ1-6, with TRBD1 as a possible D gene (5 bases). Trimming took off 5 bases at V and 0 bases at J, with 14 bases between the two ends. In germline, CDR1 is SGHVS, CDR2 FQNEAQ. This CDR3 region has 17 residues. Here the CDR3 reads CASSTQTVLSYNSPLHF. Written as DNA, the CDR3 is TGTGCCAGCAGCACCCAGACAGTTCTCTCCTATAATTCACCCCTCCACTTT.

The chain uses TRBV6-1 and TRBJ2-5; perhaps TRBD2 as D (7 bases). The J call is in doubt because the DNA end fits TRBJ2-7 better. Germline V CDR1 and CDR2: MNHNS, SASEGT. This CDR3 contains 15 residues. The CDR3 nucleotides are TGTGCCAGCAGTGAAGGAGGGGGGGCGGACTACGAGCAGTACTTC. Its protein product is CASSEGGGADYEQYF.

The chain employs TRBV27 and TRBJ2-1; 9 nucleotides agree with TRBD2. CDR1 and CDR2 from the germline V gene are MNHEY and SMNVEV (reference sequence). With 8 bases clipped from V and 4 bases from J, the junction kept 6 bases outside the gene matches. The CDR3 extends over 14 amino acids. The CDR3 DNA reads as TGTGCCAGCCGTTGGACTAGCGCTTACAATGAGCAGTTCTTC. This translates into CASRWTSAYNEQFF.

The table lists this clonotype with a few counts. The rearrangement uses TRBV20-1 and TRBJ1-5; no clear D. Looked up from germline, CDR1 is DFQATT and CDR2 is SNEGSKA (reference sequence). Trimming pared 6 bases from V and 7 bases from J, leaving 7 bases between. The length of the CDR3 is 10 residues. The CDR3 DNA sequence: TGCAGTGCACGGGCCCAGCCCCAGCATTTT. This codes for CSARAQPQHF.

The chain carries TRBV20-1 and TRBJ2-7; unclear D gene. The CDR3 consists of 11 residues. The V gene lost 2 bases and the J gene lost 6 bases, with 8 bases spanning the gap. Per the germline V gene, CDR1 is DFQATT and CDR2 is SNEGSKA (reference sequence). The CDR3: CSARWSCEQYF. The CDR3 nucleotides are TGCAGTGCTAGATGGAGCTGCGAGCAGTACTTC.

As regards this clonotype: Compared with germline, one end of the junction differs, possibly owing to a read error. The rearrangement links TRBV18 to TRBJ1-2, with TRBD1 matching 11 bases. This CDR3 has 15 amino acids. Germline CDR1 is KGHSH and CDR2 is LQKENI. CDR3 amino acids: CVSSSGQGARYGYTF. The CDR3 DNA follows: TGTGTCAGCTCATCCGGACAGGGGGCGAGATATGGCTACACCTTC.

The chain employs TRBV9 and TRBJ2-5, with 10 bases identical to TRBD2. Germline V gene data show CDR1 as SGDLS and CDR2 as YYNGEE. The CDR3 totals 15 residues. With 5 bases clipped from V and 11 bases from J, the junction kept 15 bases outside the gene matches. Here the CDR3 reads CASRASGGPNNEQYF. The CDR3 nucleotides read TGTGCCAGCAGGGCTAGCGGGGGACCAAACAATGAGCAGTACTTC. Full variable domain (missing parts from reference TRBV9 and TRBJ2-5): DSGVTQTPKHLITATGQRVTLRCSPRSGDLSVYWYQQSLDQGLQFLIQYYNGEERAKGNILERFSAQQFPDLHSELNLSSLELGDSALYFCASRASGGPNNEQYFGPGTRLLVL.

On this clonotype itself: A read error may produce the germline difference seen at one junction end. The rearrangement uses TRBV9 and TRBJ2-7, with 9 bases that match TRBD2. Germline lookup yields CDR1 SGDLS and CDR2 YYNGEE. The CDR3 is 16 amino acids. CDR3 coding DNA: TGTACCAGCAGCGTAGGTGTTGGCGGGGGGGCTTACGAGCAGTACTTC. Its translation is CTSSVGVGGGAYEQYF.

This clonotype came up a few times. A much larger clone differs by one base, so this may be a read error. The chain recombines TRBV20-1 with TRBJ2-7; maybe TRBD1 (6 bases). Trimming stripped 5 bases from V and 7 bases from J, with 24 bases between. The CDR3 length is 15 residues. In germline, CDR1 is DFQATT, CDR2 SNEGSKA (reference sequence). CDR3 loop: CSALRRQEHYNEQYF. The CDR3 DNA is TGCAGTGCTCTTCGCCGACAGGAACATTACAATGAGCAGTACTTC.

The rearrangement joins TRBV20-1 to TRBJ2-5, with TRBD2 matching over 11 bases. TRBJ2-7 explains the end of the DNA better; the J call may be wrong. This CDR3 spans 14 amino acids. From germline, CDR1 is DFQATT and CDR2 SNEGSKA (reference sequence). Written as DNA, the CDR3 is TGCAGTGCTAAGACTAGCGGGGAGATCTACGAGCAGTACTTC. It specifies CSAKTSGEIYEQYF.

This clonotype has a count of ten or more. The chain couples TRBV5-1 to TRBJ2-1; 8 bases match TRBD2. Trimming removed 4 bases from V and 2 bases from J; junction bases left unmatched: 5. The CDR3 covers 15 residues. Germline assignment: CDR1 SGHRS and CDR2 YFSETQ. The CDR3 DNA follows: TGCGCCAGCAGCGGAGAGCGGGGGACCTACAATGAGCAGTTCTTC. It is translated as CASSGERGTYNEQFF.

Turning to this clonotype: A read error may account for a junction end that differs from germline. CDR3 protein: CARRAGTINQPQHF. For the CDR3, the DNA is TGTGCCCGCAGAGCCGGAACCATTAATCAGCCCCAGCATTTT. The chain carries TRBV12-3 or TRBV12-4 and TRBJ1-5; D remains unclear. The CDR3 is 14 amino acids.

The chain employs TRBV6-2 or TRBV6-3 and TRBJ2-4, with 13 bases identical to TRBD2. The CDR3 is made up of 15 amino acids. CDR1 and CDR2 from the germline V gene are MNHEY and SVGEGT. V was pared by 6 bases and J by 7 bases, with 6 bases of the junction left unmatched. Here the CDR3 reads CASSSTSGGGNIQYF. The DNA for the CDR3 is TGTGCCAGCAGCTCTACTAGCGGGGGGGGCAACATTCAGTACTTC.

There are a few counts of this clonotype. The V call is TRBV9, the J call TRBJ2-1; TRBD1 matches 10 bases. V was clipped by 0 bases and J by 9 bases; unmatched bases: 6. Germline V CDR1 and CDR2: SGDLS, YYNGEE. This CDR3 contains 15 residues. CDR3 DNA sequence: TGTGCCAGCAGCGTAGGACAGGGGGCGGTGACTGAGCAGTTCTTC. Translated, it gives CASSVGQGAVTEQFF.

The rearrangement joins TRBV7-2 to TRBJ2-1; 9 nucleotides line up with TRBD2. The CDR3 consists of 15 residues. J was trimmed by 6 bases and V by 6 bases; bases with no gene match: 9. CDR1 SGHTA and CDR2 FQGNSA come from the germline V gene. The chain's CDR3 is CASRSGTSRGNEQFF. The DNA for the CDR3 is TGTGCCAGCAGGTCCGGGACTAGCCGTGGCAATGAGCAGTTCTTC.

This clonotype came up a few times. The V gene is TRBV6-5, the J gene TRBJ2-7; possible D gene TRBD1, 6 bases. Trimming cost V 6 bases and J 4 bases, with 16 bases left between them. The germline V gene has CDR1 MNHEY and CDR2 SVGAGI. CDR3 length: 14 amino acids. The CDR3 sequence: CASSVGRGPYEQYF. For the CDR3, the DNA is TGTGCCAGCAGCGTTGGCAGGGGCCCGTACGAGCAGTACTTC.

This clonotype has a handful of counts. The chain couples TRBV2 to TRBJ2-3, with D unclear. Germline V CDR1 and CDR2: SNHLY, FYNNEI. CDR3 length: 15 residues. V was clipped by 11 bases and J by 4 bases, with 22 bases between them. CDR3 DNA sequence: TGTGCCCTAGAGACTGGTAGTCGAGTCGCAGATACGCAGTATTTT. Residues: CALETGSRVADTQYF.

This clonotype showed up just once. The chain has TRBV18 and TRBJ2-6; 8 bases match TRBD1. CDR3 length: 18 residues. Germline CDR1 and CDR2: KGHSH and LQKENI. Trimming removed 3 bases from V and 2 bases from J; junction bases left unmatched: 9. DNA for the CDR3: TGTGCCAGCTCACCGAGAGTGCAGGGGGCTGCTGGGGCCAACGTCCTGACTTTC. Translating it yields CASSPRVQGAAGANVLTF. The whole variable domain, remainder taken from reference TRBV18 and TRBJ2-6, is NAGVMQNPRHLVRRRGQEARLRCSPMKGHSHVYWYRQLPEEGLKFMVYLQKENIIDESGMPKERFSAEFPKEGPSILRIQQVVRGDSAAYFCASSPRVQGAAGANVLTFGAGSRLTVL.

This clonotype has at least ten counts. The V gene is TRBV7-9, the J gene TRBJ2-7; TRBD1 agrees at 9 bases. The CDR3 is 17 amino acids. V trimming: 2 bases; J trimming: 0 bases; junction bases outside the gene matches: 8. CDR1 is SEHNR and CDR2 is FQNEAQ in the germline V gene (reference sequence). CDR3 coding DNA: TGTGCCAGCAGCTTAAAATATGGGACAGGGAGCTCCTACGAGCAGTACTTC. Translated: CASSLKYGTGSSYEQYF. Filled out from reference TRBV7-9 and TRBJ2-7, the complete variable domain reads DTGVSQNPRHKITKRGQNVTFRCDPISEHNRLYWYRQTLGQGPEFLTYFQNEAQLEKSRLLSDRFSAERPKGSFSTLEIQRTEQGDSAMYLCASSLKYGTGSSYEQYFGPGTRLTVT.